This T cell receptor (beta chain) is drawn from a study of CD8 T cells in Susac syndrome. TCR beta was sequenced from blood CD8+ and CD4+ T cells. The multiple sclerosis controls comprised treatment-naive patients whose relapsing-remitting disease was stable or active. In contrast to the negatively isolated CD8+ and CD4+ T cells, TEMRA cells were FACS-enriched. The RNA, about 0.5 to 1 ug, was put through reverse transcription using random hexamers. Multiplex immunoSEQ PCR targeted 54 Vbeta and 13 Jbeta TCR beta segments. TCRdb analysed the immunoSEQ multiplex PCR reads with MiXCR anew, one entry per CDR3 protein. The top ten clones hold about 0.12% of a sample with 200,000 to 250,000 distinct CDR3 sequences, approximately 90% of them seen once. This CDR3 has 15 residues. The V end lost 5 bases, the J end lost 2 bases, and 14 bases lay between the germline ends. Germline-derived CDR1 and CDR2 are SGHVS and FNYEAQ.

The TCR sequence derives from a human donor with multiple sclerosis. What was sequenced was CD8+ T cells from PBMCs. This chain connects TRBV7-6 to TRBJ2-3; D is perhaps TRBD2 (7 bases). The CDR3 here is CASSPIRGATDTQYF. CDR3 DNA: TGTGCCAGCAGCCCGATCCGGGGGGCCACAGATACGCAGTATTTT.